This T cell receptor (beta chain) was profiled in a study of T-cell memory formation after mild COVID-19. Overall study findings and caveats: The pre-infection memory compartment contained some responding clones, suggesting cross-reactive memory joined.

From the 5' RACE reads, TCRdb called clonotypes with MiXCR, one entry per CDR3 protein. Of about 350,000 distinct CDR3 sequences listed, roughly 13% are singletons. Comment on this clonotype: What it binds is unknown.

There are 17 residues in the CDR3. V was pared by 0 bases and J by 0 bases, with 12 bases between. Germline V CDR1 and CDR2: LGHNA, YSLEER. Sequencing used PBMCs or a T cell subset sorted from them (not recorded which). V gene TRBV4-3 combines with J gene TRBJ2-1; no reliable D call. The source is a man younger than 35 who had mild COVID-19 (a few samples of this study predate the infection). Cell type and time point are not known. In DNA, the CDR3 is TGCGCCAGCAGCCAAGATTTCGGACCAAGCTCCTACAATGAGCAGTTCTTC. Its translation is CASSQDFGPSSYNEQFF.